The rows below give T cell receptor beta chains drawn from one sample of a study of blood T cells in healthy people across ages. MiXCR, applied by TCRdb to the 5' RACE reads, yields one record per CDR3 protein. Of 890,000 or so distinct CDR3 sequences detected, 62% appear once; the ten largest clones hold around 30%. Sample: blood. The receptors derive from a man aged 30 to 39 in good health. CDR3s include the opening cysteine and the closing phenylalanine or tryptophan. The D gene is left open where the match is weak. Size is omitted from some rows. Given values are once, few, many or a class for expanded clones.

TRBD1	.	TRBV20-1	TRBJ2-7	TGCAGTGCTAGAAGTTTGGGGACAGGGGATTCCTACGAGCAGTACTTC	CSARSLGTGDSYEQYF
TRBD2	.	TRBV29-1	TRBJ2-1	TGCAGCGCCTACCCTAGCGGGGGATCCTACAATGAGCAGTTCTTC	CSAYPSGGSYNEQFF
TRBD2	.	TRBV27	TRBJ2-1	TGTGCCAGCAGTTTTACTAGCGGGCGCATGAATGAGCAGTTCTTC	CASSFTSGRMNEQFF
TRBD1	.	TRBV18	TRBJ2-1	TGTGCCAGCTCAACCTCATCTTGGACAGGGGGTTCCTACAATGAGCAGTTCTTC	CASSTSSWTGGSYNEQFF
TRBD2	once	TRBV20-1	TRBJ2-4	TGCAGTGCTAGAGATCCGATTAGCGGGGGCCGAGGGGGCATTCAGTACTTC	CSARDPISGGRGGIQYF
TRBD2	.	TRBV2	TRBJ2-1	TGTGCCAGCAACCGACTAGCGGGGGAACTTGAGCAGTTCTTC	CASNRLAGELEQFF
.	.	TRBV14	TRBJ2-1	TGTGCCAGCAGCCAAGGACTAGGCGGCGTGGAGGAGCAGTTCTTC	CASSQGLGGVEEQFF
.	.	TRBV9	TRBJ1-6	TGTGCCAGCAGCGCCGCCCCACTTTCACCCCTCCACTTT	CASSAAPLSPLHF
.	few	TRBV28	TRBJ1-5	TGTGCCAGCAGGGGGGGAAGGGGCAATCAGCCCCAGCATTTT	CASRGGRGNQPQHF
.	.	TRBV10-3	TRBJ2-1	TGTGCCATCATGGAGGCTGGCAATGAGCAGTTCTTC	CAIMEAGNEQFF
.	.	TRBV28	TRBJ2-1	TGTGCCACTCTACAGGGTTCAGGGAATGAGCAGTTCTTC	CATLQGSGNEQFF
.	.	TRBV7-9	TRBJ2-3	TGTGCCAGCAGCTGGTACGGGCCCAGCACAGATACGCAGTATTTT	CASSWYGPSTDTQYF
.	.	TRBV12-3/TRBV12-4	TRBJ1-3	TGTGCCAGCAGTTTGGGGAGTACTGGAAACACCATATATTTT	CASSLGSTGNTIYF
.	.	TRBV9	TRBJ2-3	TGTGCCAGCAGCGTAAGGGGCCGAAGCACAGATACGCAGTATTTT	CASSVRGRSTDTQYF
TRBD1	many	TRBV2	TRBJ2-1	TGTGCCACCCCTCTCGTGGGACAGGGAGACAATGAGCAGTTCTTC	CATPLVGQGDNEQFF
TRBD2	.	TRBV9	TRBJ2-1	TGTGCCAGCAGCCCTAGCCCCAGCGGGGCCACCAATGAGCAGTTCTTC	CASSPSPSGATNEQFF
.	.	TRBV18	TRBJ2-1	TGTGCCAGCTCACCTGGGTACAGTGAGCAGTTCTTC	CASSPGYSEQFF
TRBD2	.	TRBV24-1	TRBJ2-3	TGTGCCACCAGTGACGGACTAGCGGGGGATACGCAGTATTTT	CATSDGLAGDTQYF
.	.	TRBV10-3	TRBJ2-2	TGTGCCATCAGTGCCGGGCCCGGGGAGCTGTTTTTT	CAISAGPGELFF
.	.	TRBV29-1	TRBJ2-7	TGCAGCGTTGAAGATCGAGAGCGGGACAGGAGCTACGAGCAGTACTTC	CSVEDRERDRSYEQYF
TRBD2	few	TRBV4-3	TRBJ2-3	TGCGCCAGCAGCCAAGATCCCGGACCTAGCGGGGCGTCCGATACGCAGTATTTT	CASSQDPGPSGASDTQYF
.	.	TRBV27	TRBJ2-1	TGTGCCAGCAGTCTAGGGGGGCCAACCTACAATGAGCAGTTCTTC	CASSLGGPTYNEQFF
.	once	TRBV29-1	TRBJ1-1	TGCAGCGTTGAAAACAGGGTTAACACGGAAGCTTTCTTT	CSVENRVNTEAFF
TRBD1	few	TRBV7-9	TRBJ2-7	TGTGCCAGCAACAGGGGACAGGACTACGAGCAGTACTTC	CASNRGQDYEQYF
.	few	TRBV4-3	TRBJ1-2	TGCGCCAGCAGCCAAGAAGAGGGGTTCAACGCCTACTATGGCTACACCTTC	CASSQEEGFNAYYGYTF
.	.	TRBV9	TRBJ1-3	TGTGCCAGCAGCGGAGACGGTTTCTCTGGAAACACCATATATTTT	CASSGDGFSGNTIYF
.	.	TRBV25-1	TRBJ2-1	TGTGCCAGCAGTAATCAGGGATTCGAGCAGTTCTTC	CASSNQGFEQFF
.	.	TRBV7-2	TRBJ2-7	TGTGCCAGCAGCTTCCTAGCTTCTTCCTACGAGCAGTACTTC	CASSFLASSYEQYF
TRBD2	.	TRBV10-3	TRBJ2-5	TGTGCCATCAGTGATTCAGGACTAGCGGGGTTAAAAGAGGAGACCCAGTACTTC	CAISDSGLAGLKEETQYF
.	.	TRBV20-1	TRBJ1-6	TGCAGTGCTCAGGCCTTGGTTACTCCCCTCCACTTT	CSAQALVTPLHF
.	few	TRBV4-3	TRBJ2-1	TGCGCCAGCAGCCAAGCCCTCGCGGATGAGCAGTTCTTC	CASSQALADEQFF
.	.	TRBV7-8	TRBJ2-1	TGTGCCAGCAGCTGGGCTACCCCAGCCCATAATGAGCAGTTCTTC	CASSWATPAHNEQFF
.	.	TRBV7-3	TRBJ2-5	TGTGCCAGCAGCTTAGGACTAATCCAAGAGACCCAGTACTTC	CASSLGLIQETQYF
.	few	TRBV28	TRBJ2-7	TGTGCCACAGGACGGGTACCCTACGAGCAGTACTTC	CATGRVPYEQYF
TRBD1	.	TRBV10-3	TRBJ1-2	TGTGCCATCAGTGAGTCAAGGGACAGGGTCTATGGCTACACCTTC	CAISESRDRVYGYTF